This T cell receptor (beta chain) was found in a study of sequential checkpoint blockade in melanoma. Described treatment: randomized to nivolumab then ipilimumab (arm A) or the reverse (arm B). The data were produced by immunoSEQ multiplex PCR, yet TCRdb's version contains in-frame clones alone and is incomplete. The profile shows under 9,500 clones, around three fifths of them singletons. CDR1 KGHSH and CDR2 LQKENI come from the germline V gene. Trimming cost V 3 bases and J 3 bases, with 24 bases left between them. CDR3 length: 18 residues. Sequenced material: CD8+ T cells sorted from blood (inferred from file names), taken from a patient given nivolumab and ipilimumab in sequence. The chain employs TRBV18 and TRBJ2-7; the D is unclear. The clonotype comes from a human donor with melanoma. The CDR3 DNA reads TGTGCCAGCTCACCGGAATTTTCCAGGTTCTCTTTGGACTACGAGCAGTACTTC. This codes for CASSPEFSRFSLDYEQYF. Using reference TRBV18 and TRBJ2-7 for the parts outside the CDR3, the full variable domain is NAGVMQNPRHLVRRRGQEARLRCSPMKGHSHVYWYRQLPEEGLKFMVYLQKENIIDESGMPKERFSAEFPKEGPSILRIQQVVRGDSAAYFCASSPEFSRFSLDYEQYFGPGTRLTVT.